This TCR beta chain comes out of a study of OX40 agonist ivuxolimab in advanced cancers. Findings and limits, study-wide: CD4+ and CD8+ blood T cells expanded clonally by week 6 at 0.1 to 3.0 mg/kg. Among some nonresponders, normalized T-cell clonal expansion was also low.

Profiling relied on immunoSEQ multiplex PCR, and the TCRdb table lists in-frame clones only, not all of them. Counted here are approximately 60,000 clones, over 65% occurring once; the ten biggest clones make up roughly 2.3%. As to this clone: Its antigen is not known.

The ends lost 0 bases at V and 7 bases at J; junction bases unmatched: 6. The CDR3 length is 16 residues. In germline, CDR1 is LNHNV, CDR2 YYDKDF (reference sequence). The sequence was obtained from an adult with an advanced solid tumor such as melanoma, head and neck, liver or kidney cancer. Sample: CD4+ or CD8+ T cells sorted from blood, taken in a trial of the OX40 agonist ivuxolimab. The chain is built from TRBV15 and TRBJ2-1, with 10 positions matching TRBD2. The CDR3 DNA is TGTGCCACCAGCAGAGATATGAGCGGGGGGGGAAATGAGCAGTTCTTC. Its protein is CATSRDMSGGGNEQFF.